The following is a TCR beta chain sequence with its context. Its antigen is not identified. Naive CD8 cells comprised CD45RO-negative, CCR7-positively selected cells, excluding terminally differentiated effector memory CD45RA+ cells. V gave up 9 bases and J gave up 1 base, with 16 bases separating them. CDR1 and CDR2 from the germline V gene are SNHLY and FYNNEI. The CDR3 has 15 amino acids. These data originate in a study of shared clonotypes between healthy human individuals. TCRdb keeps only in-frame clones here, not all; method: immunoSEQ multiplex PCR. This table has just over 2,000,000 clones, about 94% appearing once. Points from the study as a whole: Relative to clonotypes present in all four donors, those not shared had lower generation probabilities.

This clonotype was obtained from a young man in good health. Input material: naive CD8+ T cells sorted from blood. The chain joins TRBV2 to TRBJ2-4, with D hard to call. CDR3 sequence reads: CASRGETPAKNIQYF. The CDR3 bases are TGTGCCAGTCGCGGAGAAACTCCGGCCAAAAACATTCAGTACTTC.